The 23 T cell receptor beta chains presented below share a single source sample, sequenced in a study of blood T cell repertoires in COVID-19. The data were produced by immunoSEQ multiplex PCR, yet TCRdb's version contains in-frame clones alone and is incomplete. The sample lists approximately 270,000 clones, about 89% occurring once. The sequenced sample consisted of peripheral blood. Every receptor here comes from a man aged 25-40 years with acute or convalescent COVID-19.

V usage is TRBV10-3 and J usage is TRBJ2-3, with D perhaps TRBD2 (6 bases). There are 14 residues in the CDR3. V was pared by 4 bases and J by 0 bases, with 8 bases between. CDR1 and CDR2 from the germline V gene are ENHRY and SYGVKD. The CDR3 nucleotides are TGTGCCATCAGTGCCGGACTAAGCACAGATACGCAGTATTTT. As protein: CAISAGLSTDTQYF.

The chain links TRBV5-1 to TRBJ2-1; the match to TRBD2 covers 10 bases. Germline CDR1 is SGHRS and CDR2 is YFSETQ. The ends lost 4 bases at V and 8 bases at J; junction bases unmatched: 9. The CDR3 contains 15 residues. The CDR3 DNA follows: TGCGCCAGCAGCAGAGCGGGAGGGCCTTACGATGAGCAGTTCTTC. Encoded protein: CASSRAGGPYDEQFF.

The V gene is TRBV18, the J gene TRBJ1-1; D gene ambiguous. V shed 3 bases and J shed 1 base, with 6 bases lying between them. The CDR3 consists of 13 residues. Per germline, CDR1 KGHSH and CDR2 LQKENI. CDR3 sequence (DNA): TGTGCCAGCTCACCGGAGAGGAACACTGAAGCTTTCTTT. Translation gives CASSPERNTEAFF.

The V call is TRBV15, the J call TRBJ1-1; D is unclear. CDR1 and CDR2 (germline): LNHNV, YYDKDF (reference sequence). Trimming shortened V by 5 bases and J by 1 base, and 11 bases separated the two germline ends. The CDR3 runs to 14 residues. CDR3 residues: CATSRQYTNTEAFF. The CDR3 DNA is TGTGCCACCAGCCGTCAGTACACGAACACTGAAGCTTTCTTT.

CDR3 residues: CASSRPHNTQYF. The CDR3 DNA reads TGTGCCAGCTCCCGCCCACACAATACGCAGTATTTT. The rearrangement joins TRBV12-3 or TRBV12-4 to TRBJ2-3; D uncertain. Deletions cut 8 bases from V and 7 bases from J, with 13 bases between. This CDR3 is built from 12 residues.

CDR3 DNA: TGTGCCAGTAGTCAGCTGGGACAACGCTCCCGCCGAAGACAGCCCCAGCATTTT. It specifies CASSQLGQRSRRRQPQHF. J is TRBJ1-5 and V is TRBV19; tentative D call: TRBD1 (6 bases). This CDR3 has 18 amino acids. V lost 5 bases and J lost 7, with 27 bases in between. CDR1 is LNHDA, CDR2 SQIVND, per germline (reference sequence). Together with reference TRBV19 and TRBJ1-5, the CDR3 gives the full variable domain: DGGITQSPKYLFRKEGQNVTLSCEQNLNHDAMYWYRQDPGQGLRLIYYSQIVNDFQKGDIAEGYSVSREKKESFPLTVTSAQKNPTAFYLCASSQLGQRSRRRQPQHFGDGTRLSIL.

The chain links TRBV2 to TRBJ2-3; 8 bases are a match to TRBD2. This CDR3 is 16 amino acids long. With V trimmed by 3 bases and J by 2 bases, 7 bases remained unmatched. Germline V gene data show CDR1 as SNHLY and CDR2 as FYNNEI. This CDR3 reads CASSDEAGGPTDTQYF. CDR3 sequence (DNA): TGTGCCAGCAGTGATGAGGCGGGGGGCCCCACAGATACGCAGTATTTT.

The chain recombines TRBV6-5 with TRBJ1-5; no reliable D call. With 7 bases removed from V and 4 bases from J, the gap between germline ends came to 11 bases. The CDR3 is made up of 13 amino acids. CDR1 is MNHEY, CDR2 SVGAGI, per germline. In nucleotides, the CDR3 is TGTGCCAGCACAGGAGGGATAAATCAGCCCCAGCATTTT. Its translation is CASTGGINQPQHF.

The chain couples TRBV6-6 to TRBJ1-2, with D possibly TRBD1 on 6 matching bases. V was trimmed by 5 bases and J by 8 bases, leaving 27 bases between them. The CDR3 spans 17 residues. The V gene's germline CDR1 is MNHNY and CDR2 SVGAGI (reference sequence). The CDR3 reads CASSLTRTAQRRLGYTF. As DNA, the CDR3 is TGTGCCAGCAGTCTTACTCGGACAGCTCAACGGAGGTTAGGCTACACCTTC.

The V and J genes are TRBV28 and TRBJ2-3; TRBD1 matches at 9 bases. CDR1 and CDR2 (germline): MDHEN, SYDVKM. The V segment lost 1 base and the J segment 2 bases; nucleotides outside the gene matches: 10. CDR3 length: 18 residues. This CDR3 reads CASSLSLTTGGNTDTQYF. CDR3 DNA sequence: TGTGCCAGCAGTTTATCACTTACGACAGGGGGTAACACAGATACGCAGTATTTT.

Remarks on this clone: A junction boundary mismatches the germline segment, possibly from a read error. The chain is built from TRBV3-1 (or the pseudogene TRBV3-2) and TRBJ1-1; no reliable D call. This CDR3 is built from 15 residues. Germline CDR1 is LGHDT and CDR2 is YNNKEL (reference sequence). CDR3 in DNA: TGTGCCAGCAGCCTCCCTACAGTACAAGGGAGCACCCGACTCTTT. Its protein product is CASSLPTVQGSTRLF.

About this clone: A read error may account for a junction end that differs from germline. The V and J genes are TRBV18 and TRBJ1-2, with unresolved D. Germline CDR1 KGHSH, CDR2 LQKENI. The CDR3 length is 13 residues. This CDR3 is CASSPMDGLLLAF. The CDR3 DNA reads TGTGCCAGCTCACCCATGGACGGACTACTTCTTGCCTTC.

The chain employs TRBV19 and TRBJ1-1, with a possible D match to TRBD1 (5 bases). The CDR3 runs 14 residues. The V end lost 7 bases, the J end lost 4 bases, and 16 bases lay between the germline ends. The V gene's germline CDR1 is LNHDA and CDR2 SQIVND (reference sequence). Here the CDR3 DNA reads TGTGCCAGTATGTGGGGGGATCGGTTCACTGAAGCTTTCTTT. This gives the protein CASMWGDRFTEAFF.

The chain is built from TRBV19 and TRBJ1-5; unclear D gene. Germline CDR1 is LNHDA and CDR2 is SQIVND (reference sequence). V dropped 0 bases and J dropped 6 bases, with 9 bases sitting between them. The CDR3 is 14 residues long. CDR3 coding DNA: TGTGCCAGTAGTATAGAACTGAACAGTCAGCCCCAGCATTTT. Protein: CASSIELNSQPQHF.

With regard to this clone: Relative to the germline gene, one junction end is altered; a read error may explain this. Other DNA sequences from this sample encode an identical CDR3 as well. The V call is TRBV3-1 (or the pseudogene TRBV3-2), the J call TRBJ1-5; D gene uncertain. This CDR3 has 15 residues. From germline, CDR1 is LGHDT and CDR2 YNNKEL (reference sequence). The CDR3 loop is CASSPRVDSKQPQHF. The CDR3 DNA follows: TGTGCCAGCAGCCCCCGGGTTGATAGCAAACAGCCCCAGCATTTT.

The DNA of the CDR3 is TGTGCCAGCAGTGGATCCAGGGTAGCTGGAAACACCATATATTTT. Protein product: CASSGSRVAGNTIYF. This chain connects TRBV16 to TRBJ1-3; TRBD1 might be the D (5 bases). V was clipped by 6 bases and J by 2 bases, with 14 bases between them. This CDR3 comprises 15 residues. Germline CDR1 is KGHSY and CDR2 is FQNENV.

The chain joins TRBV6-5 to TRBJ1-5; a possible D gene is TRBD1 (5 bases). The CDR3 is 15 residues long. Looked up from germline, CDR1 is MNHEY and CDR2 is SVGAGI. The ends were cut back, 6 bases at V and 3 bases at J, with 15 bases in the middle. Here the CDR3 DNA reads TGTGCCAGCAGCCTCGACGGACACCCCAATCAGCCCCAGCATTTT. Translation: CASSLDGHPNQPQHF.

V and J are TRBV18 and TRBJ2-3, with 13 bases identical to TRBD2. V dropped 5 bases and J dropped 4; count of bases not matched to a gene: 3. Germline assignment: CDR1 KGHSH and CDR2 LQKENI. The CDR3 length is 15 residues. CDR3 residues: CASSRTSGSADTQYF. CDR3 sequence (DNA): TGTGCCAGCTCAAGGACTAGCGGGAGCGCAGATACGCAGTATTTT.

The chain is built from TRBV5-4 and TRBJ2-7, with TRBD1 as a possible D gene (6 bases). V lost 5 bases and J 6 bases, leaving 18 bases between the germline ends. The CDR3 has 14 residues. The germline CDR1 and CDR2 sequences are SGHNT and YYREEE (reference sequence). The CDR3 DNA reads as TGTGCCAGCAGTTCCGGGACAAGGCCTTTCGAGCAGTACTTC. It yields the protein CASSSGTRPFEQYF.

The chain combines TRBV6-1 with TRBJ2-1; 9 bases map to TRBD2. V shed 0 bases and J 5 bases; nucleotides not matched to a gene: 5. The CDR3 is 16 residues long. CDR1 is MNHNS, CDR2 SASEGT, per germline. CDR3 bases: TGTGCCAGCAGTGAAGCGGCAAGCGGGGGGAACAATGAGCAGTTCTTC. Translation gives CASSEAASGGNNEQFF.

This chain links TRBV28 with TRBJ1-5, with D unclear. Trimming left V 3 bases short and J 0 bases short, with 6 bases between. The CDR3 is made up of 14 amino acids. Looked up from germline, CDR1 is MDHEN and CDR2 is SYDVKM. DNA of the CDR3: TGTGCCAGCAGTTTCCCTAATAGCAATCAGCCCCAGCATTTT. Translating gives CASSFPNSNQPQHF. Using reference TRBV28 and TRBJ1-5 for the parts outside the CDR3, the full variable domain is DVKVTQSSRYLVKRTGEKVFLECVQDMDHENMFWYRQDPGLGLRLIYFSYDVKMKEKGDIPEGYSVSREKKERFSLILESASTNQTSMYLCASSFPNSNQPQHFGDGTRLSIL.

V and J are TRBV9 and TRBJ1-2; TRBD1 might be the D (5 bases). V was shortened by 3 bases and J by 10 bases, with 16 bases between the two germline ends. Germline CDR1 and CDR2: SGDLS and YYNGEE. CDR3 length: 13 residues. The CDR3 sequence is CASSDRQGSVYTF. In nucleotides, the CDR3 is TGTGCCAGCAGCGACCGGCAGGGTTCCGTCTACACCTTC.

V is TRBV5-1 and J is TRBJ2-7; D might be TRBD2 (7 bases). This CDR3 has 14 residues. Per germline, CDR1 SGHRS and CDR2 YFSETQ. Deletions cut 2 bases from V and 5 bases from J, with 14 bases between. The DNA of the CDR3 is TGCGCCAGCAGCTTCGGGGGGCGGATAGACGAGCAGTACTTC. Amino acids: CASSFGGRIDEQYF.